This TCR beta chain was recovered during a study of cytomegalovirus exposure and HLA in healthy donors. Regarding the study as a whole: Subsequent analysis showed first-cohort TCR clusters tending to co-occur in around 130 validation repertoires. The classifier, whose performance was assessed in both the original and validation cohorts, reportedly diagnosed cytomegalovirus status with high specificity and sensitivity.

A remark on this clone: No antigen is known for it.

The CDR3 totals 16 residues. Germline assignment: CDR1 LNHDA and CDR2 SQIVND (reference sequence). The junction had 5 bases not matched to a gene; V was cut back by 4 bases and J by 0 bases. TCRdb's copy holds only in-frame clones and misses some; the assay was immunoSEQ multiplex PCR. The sample holds about 44,000 clones, 80% to 95% seen once. The rearrangement joins TRBV19 to TRBJ2-1; 8 bases are shared with TRBD2. The TCR originated in a woman under 30 in good health and CMV-seronegative. Sequenced: PBMCs. The DNA of the CDR3 is TGTGCCAGTAGTAGTAGCGGGGCGAGCTCCTACAATGAGCAGTTCTTC. Translation: CASSSSGASSYNEQFF. Drawing the rest from reference TRBV19 and TRBJ2-1, the complete variable domain is DGGITQSPKYLFRKEGQNVTLSCEQNLNHDAMYWYRQDPGQGLRLIYYSQIVNDFQKGDIAEGYSVSREKKESFPLTVTSAQKNPTAFYLCASSSSGASSYNEQFFGPGTRLTVL.